One and the same sample provided the 27 T cell receptor beta chains below, sequenced in a study of T cell responses to AZD1222 COVID-19 vaccine. Libraries were prepared by immunoSEQ multiplex PCR; TCRdb keeps only in-frame clonotypes and omits some of them. This sample has 140,000 to 150,000 clones, with approximately 85% found just once. Specimen: peripheral blood, collected on day 0 of AZD1222 vaccination. The receptor source for this set is an adult in good health.

The chain uses TRBV3-1 (or the pseudogene TRBV3-2) and TRBJ2-5, with a weak D call TRBD1 (6 bases). The V end was cut by 1 base, the J end by 5 bases, with 17 bases between. The CDR3 spans 16 residues. CDR1 is LGHDT, CDR2 YNNKEL, per germline (reference sequence). The CDR3 sequence is CASSQVPTGRSETQYF. CDR3 DNA: TGTGCCAGCAGCCAAGTACCCACAGGGAGATCGGAGACCCAGTACTTC.

The V gene is TRBV5-1, the J gene TRBJ2-7; 10 positions agree with TRBD1. The CDR3 has 15 residues. Trimming removed 4 bases from V and 1 base from J; junction bases left unmatched: 5. Germline assignment: CDR1 SGHRS and CDR2 YFSETQ. CDR3: CASSPGTGVSYEQYF. In DNA form, the CDR3 reads TGCGCCAGCAGCCCAGGGACAGGGGTGTCCTACGAGCAGTACTTC.

The V and J genes are TRBV28 and TRBJ2-5; D might be TRBD2 (5 bases). Germline values: CDR1 MDHEN, CDR2 SYDVKM. Trimming stripped 8 bases from V and 4 bases from J, with 8 bases between. The CDR3 runs to 11 residues. CDR3 protein: CASGRGETQYF. DNA for the CDR3: TGTGCCAGCGGGAGAGGAGAGACCCAGTACTTC.

The chain couples TRBV5-1 to TRBJ1-1; D gene unclear. Trimming removed 7 bases at V and 8 bases at J, with 15 bases between. The CDR3 runs to 12 residues. Germline loops: CDR1 SGHRS, CDR2 YFSETQ. The CDR3 here is CASAPEGSEAFF. As DNA, the CDR3 is TGCGCCAGCGCTCCCGAGGGCAGCGAAGCTTTCTTT.

The V call is TRBV25-1, the J call TRBJ1-1; no reliable D call. Trimming took 5 bases from V and 0 from J, leaving 13 bases between them. CDR1 and CDR2 (germline): MGHDK, SYGVNS. This CDR3 comprises 15 residues. The chain's CDR3 is CASSWGSYMNTEAFF. The CDR3 coding sequence is TGTGCCAGCAGTTGGGGATCCTACATGAACACTGAAGCTTTCTTT.

The chain employs TRBV12-1 and TRBJ2-3; TRBD2, the table's D call, lacks a check against the DNA. TRBV12-1 is labeled a pseudogene. The CDR3 loop spans 16 amino acids. CDR3 loop: CASSFQASGSTDTQYF. CDR3 coding DNA: TGTGCCAGCAGCTTTCAGGCTAGCGGGAGTACGGATACGCAGTATTTT.

The chain combines TRBV6-5 with TRBJ1-2; D might be TRBD1 (5 bases). CDR3 size: 15 residues. Germline assignment: CDR1 MNHEY and CDR2 SVGAGI. V was pared by 3 bases and J by 8 bases, with 19 bases between. In nucleotides, the CDR3 is TGTGCCAGCAGTTATAACCAGGGAAGTTCGGGAGGCTACACCTTC. Encoded protein: CASSYNQGSSGGYTF.

The chain joins TRBV7-2 to TRBJ2-5, with TRBD1 matching over 8 bases. V gave up 4 bases and J gave up 5 bases; unmatched junction bases: 15. Per germline, CDR1 SGHTA and CDR2 FQGNSA. The CDR3 is made up of 17 amino acids. The CDR3 loop reads CASSSTFGRGPGETQYF. CDR3 bases: TGTGCCAGCAGCTCCACGTTCGGCAGGGGGCCAGGGGAGACCCAGTACTTC.

The chain joins TRBV2 to TRBJ2-7, with a possible D match to TRBD2 (6 bases). Per the germline V gene, CDR1 is SNHLY and CDR2 is FYNNEI. The germline V and J ends were trimmed by 4 bases and 3 bases, with 10 bases remaining between them. This CDR3 region has 13 residues. CDR3 sequence (DNA): TGTGCCAGCAGTGTTGAGGAGGGCTACGAGCAGTACTTC. Protein: CASSVEEGYEQYF.

The chain carries TRBV6-5 and TRBJ1-2; D uncertain. Germline values: CDR1 MNHEY, CDR2 SVGAGI. The CDR3 totals 12 residues. V lost 5 bases to trimming and J lost 7 bases, with 11 bases between them. This CDR3 is CASSNPERGYTF. The CDR3 nucleotides read TGTGCCAGCAGTAACCCTGAACGTGGCTACACCTTC.

The rearrangement links TRBV21-1 to TRBJ1-5; the table assigns TRBD1, which was not confirmed against the DNA. TRBV21-1 is a pseudogene segment. The CDR3 has 17 amino acids. In DNA, the CDR3 is TGTGCCAGCAGCTGGGGCGGGGACAGGGGAAGAGATCAGCCCCAGCATTTT. Its protein is CASSWGGDRGRDQPQHF.

This clone has a single count. This sequence joins TRBV3-1 (or the pseudogene TRBV3-2) and TRBJ1-1; D is perhaps TRBD1 (5 bases). CDR1 and CDR2 from the germline V gene are LGHDT and YNNKEL (reference sequence). With 3 bases removed from V and 3 bases from J, the gap between germline ends came to 11 bases. CDR3 size: 14 residues. CDR3 residues: CASSQPGPDTEAFF. In nucleotides, the CDR3 is TGTGCCAGCAGCCAGCCGGGACCTGACACTGAAGCTTTCTTT.

This rearrangement joins TRBV5-1 to TRBJ2-7, with 9 nucleotides matching TRBD2. CDR1 SGHRS and CDR2 YFSETQ come from the germline V gene. V was clipped by 0 bases and J by 3 bases; unmatched bases: 13. The CDR3 extends over 18 amino acids. Written as DNA, the CDR3 is TGCGCCAGCAGCTTGGCAGGGTTAGCGGGAGCCCGGAGCTACGAGCAGTACTTC. It encodes CASSLAGLAGARSYEQYF.

The V call is TRBV12-3 or TRBV12-4, the J call TRBJ1-5; possible D gene TRBD1, 6 bases. V lost 6 bases to trimming and J lost 5 bases, with 11 bases between them. CDR3 length: 13 amino acids. CDR3 nucleotides: TGTGCCAGCAGCCGGGGGCAGGATCAGCCCCAGCATTTT. Its translation: CASSRGQDQPQHF.

V is TRBV5-1 and J is TRBJ2-3; 8 bases are shared with TRBD2. The CDR3 runs 16 residues. J lost 5 bases, V lost 0 bases, and 8 bases had no gene match. Germline lookup yields CDR1 SGHRS and CDR2 YFSETQ. The CDR3 loop reads CASSLEPAGGQDTQYF. In DNA form, the CDR3 reads TGCGCCAGCAGCTTGGAACCGGCGGGGGGCCAAGATACGCAGTATTTT. Together with reference TRBV5-1 and TRBJ2-3, the CDR3 gives the full variable domain: KAGVTQTPRYLIKTRGQQVTLSCSPISGHRSVSWYQQTPGQGLQFLFEYFSETQRNKGNFPGRFSGRQFSNSRSEMNVSTLELGDSALYLCASSLEPAGGQDTQYFGPGTRLTVL.

The V and J genes are TRBV28 and TRBJ1-5; a weak D match, TRBD1 (5 bases). There are 13 residues in the CDR3. Germline CDR1 MDHEN, CDR2 SYDVKM. Trimming removed 4 bases from V and 6 bases from J, with 10 bases in between. The CDR3 nucleotides are TGTGCCAGCAGTTCGCAGGGCAGTCAGCCCCAGCATTTT. Amino acids: CASSSQGSQPQHF. Drawing the rest from reference TRBV28 and TRBJ1-5, the complete variable domain is DVKVTQSSRYLVKRTGEKVFLECVQDMDHENMFWYRQDPGLGLRLIYFSYDVKMKEKGDIPEGYSVSREKKERFSLILESASTNQTSMYLCASSSQGSQPQHFGDGTRLSIL.

The J gene is TRBJ2-3, the V gene TRBV5-1, with D uncertain. Trimming pared 4 bases from V and 1 base from J, leaving 1 base between. CDR3 length equals 11 residues. CDR1 is SGHRS, CDR2 YFSETQ, per germline. The CDR3, as DNA: TGCGCCAGCAGCCGCACAGATACGCAGTATTTT. This codes for CASSRTDTQYF.

DNA of the CDR3: TGTGCCACCTCGGGCGGGGAGACCCAGTACTTC. Its protein is CATSGGETQYF. The chain recombines TRBV6-6 with TRBJ2-5; a possible D gene is TRBD2 (5 bases). CDR1 is MNHNY, CDR2 SVGAGI, per germline (reference sequence). The CDR3 loop spans 11 amino acids. The V end was cut by 10 bases, the J end by 5 bases, with 11 bases between.

This sequence joins TRBV21-1 and TRBJ1-1. TRBV21-1 is a pseudogene segment. The CDR3 runs to 16 residues. The CDR3 DNA sequence: TGTGCCAGCAGCAAAGCTCCTCTAAGTTGTCGCACTGAAGCTTTCTTT. Its protein product is CASSKAPLSCRTEAFF.

V and J are TRBV4-2 and TRBJ1-1, with D possibly being TRBD1 (6 bases). The CDR3 is made up of 15 amino acids. Trimming cost V 4 bases and J 1 base, with 13 bases left between them. Germline V CDR1 and CDR2: LGHNA, YNFKEQ. CDR3 residues: CASSPGDTSNTEAFF. CDR3 DNA: TGTGCCAGCAGCCCCGGGGACACCTCGAACACTGAAGCTTTCTTT.

This chain connects TRBV7-8 to TRBJ1-2; D is undetermined. Germline V CDR1 and CDR2: SGHVS, FQNEAQ. CDR3 size: 15 residues. Deletions cut 1 base from V and 4 bases from J, with 13 bases between. The CDR3 DNA sequence: TGTGCCAGCAGCTTAGAAGGGATGCGGAGCTATGGCTACACCTTC. Amino acid sequence: CASSLEGMRSYGYTF.

The chain couples TRBV23-1 to TRBJ1-3; no clear D gene. TRBV23-1 is filed as an ORF, its function uncertain. The CDR3 is 15 amino acids. V was shortened by 6 bases and J by 3 bases, with 15 bases between the two germline ends. CDR3 residues: CASRMGACVGNTIYF. CDR3 bases: TGCGCCAGCAGAATGGGAGCTTGCGTTGGAAACACCATATATTTT.

V usage is TRBV13 and J usage is TRBJ1-1; the D is unclear. V lost 7 bases to trimming and J lost 0 bases, with 6 bases between them. Germline V gives CDR1 PRHDT, CDR2 FYEKMQ (reference sequence). The CDR3 is 12 residues long. DNA for the CDR3: TGTGCCAGCACAAGGGTGAACACTGAAGCTTTCTTT. The encoded protein is CASTRVNTEAFF.

This clone has more than one count but fewer than ten. This chain uses TRBV12-5 with TRBJ2-4; either TRBD1 or TRBD2 may supply D (5 bases each). The CDR3 loop spans 17 amino acids. The germline gives CDR1 LGHNT, CDR2 FRNRAP. The V and J ends lost 0 bases and 0 bases respectively, with 12 bases between them. The DNA of the CDR3 is TGTGCTAGTGGTTTGGTACGGTCGGGGCGAGCCAAAAACATTCAGTACTTC. This gives the protein CASGLVRSGRAKNIQYF.

The CDR3 is CASSDDRRANTEAFF. The CDR3 DNA is TGTGCCAGCAGTGATGACCGAAGAGCGAACACTGAAGCTTTCTTT. The chain has TRBV6-1 and TRBJ1-1; D is unclear. Germline V lookup: CDR1 MNHNS, CDR2 SASEGT. The CDR3 runs 15 residues. V was shortened by 3 bases and J by 1 base, with 12 bases between the two germline ends.

This rearrangement joins TRBV5-1 to TRBJ1-1; D remains ambiguous. The V end lost 5 bases, the J end lost 0 bases, and 11 bases lay between the germline ends. From germline, CDR1 is SGHRS and CDR2 YFSETQ. The CDR3 is made up of 14 amino acids. CDR3 coding DNA: TGCGCCAGCAGTCCTATTACACTGAACACTGAAGCTTTCTTT. Amino acid sequence: CASSPITLNTEAFF.

This clone was seen only once. The chain is built from TRBV7-2 and TRBJ1-6; the match to TRBD1 covers 7 bases. CDR3 size: 15 residues. The trim removed 4 bases at V and 5 bases at J, leaving 5 bases unmatched. Germline V gene data show CDR1 as SGHTA and CDR2 as FQGNSA. The CDR3, as DNA: TGTGCCAGCAGCTCCTCCGGGACAGATAATTCACCCCTCCACTTT. This translates into CASSSSGTDNSPLHF.